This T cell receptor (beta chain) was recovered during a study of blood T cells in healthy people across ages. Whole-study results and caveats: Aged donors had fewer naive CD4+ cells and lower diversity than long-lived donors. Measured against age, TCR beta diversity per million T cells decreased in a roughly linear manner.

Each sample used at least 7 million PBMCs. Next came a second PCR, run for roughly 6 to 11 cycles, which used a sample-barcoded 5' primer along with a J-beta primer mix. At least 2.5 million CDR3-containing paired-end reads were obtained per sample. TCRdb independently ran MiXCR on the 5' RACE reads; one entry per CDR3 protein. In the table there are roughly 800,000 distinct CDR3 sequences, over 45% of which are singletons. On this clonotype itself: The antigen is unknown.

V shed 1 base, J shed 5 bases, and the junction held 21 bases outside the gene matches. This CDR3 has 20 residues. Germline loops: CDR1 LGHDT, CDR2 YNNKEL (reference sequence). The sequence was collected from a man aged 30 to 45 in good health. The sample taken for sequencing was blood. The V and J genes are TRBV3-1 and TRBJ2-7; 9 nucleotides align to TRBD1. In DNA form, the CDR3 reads TGTGCCAGCAGCCAAGGTAAACCAGGGACAGGGTGGTTATTCTGGGACGAGCAGTACTTC. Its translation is CASSQGKPGTGWLFWDEQYF.